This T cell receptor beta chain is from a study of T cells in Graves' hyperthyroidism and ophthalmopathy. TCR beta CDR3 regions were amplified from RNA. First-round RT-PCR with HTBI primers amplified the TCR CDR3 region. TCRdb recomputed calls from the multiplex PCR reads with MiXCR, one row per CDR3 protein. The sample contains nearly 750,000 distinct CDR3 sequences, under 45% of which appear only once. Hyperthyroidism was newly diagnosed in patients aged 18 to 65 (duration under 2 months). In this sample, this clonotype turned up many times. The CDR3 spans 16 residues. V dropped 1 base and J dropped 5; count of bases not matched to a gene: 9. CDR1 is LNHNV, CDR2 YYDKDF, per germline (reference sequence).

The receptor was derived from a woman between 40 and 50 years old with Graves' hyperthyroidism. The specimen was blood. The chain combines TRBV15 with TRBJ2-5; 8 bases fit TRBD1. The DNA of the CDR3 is TGTGCCACCAGCAGAGTGTCAGGGGGCAGTTGGGAGACCCAGTACTTC. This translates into CATSRVSGGSWETQYF.